What follows are 2 T cell receptor beta chains derived from one specimen sequenced in a study of molecular identifiers for immune sequencing clone quantification (dated by TCRdb to the late 2010s). The protocol used for the library was PCR. The listed sequencing device is Illumina HiSeq 4000. TCRdb redid the processing of the public reads, applying fastp at Q25 and MiXCR, and retained in-frame beta chains. Merged by CDR3 protein, the rows form single entries marked with the most common genes and DNA. The sample table lists 250,000 to 350,000 distinct CDR3 sequences, over 20% of them with a count of one. Over 0.7% of the sample goes to the ten largest clones. The sample comprised naive CD8+ T cells from blood, with Jurkat cell RNA spiked in. The cell subset or site label for this specimen denotes: FACS-sorted CD8+CD4-CCR7+CD45RA+ naive T cells. Receptors originate from a human donor in good health. Some libraries in this study had Jurkat cell RNA spiked in.

This clonotype was recorded once. One base away lies a much larger clone, so this may be a sequencing read error. The chain carries TRBV24-1 and TRBJ2-1; 10 nucleotides align to TRBD2. V lost 3 bases to trimming and J lost 4 bases; unmatched junction nucleotides: 5. The CDR3 sequence is 16 residues long. Germline-derived CDR1 and CDR2 are KGHDR and SFDVKD. CDR3 region: CATSDTSGRGYNEQFF. CDR3 sequence (DNA): TGTGCCACCAGTGATACCAGCGGGAGGGGATACAATGAGCAGTTCTTC.

This clonotype was observed at least ten times. For the CDR3, the DNA is TGCAGCGTTGTCCGAGACTACGAGCAGTACTTC. This gives the protein CSVVRDYEQYF. The V call is TRBV29-1, the J call TRBJ2-7; D is undetermined. This CDR3 spans 11 amino acids. Deletions cut 4 bases from V and 3 bases from J, with 7 bases between. CDR1 and CDR2 (germline): SQVTM, ANQGSEA.